The 32 T cell receptor beta chains below come from one sample, sequenced in a study of T cell responses to AZD1222 COVID-19 vaccine. Sequencing was performed with immunoSEQ multiplex PCR; in TCRdb, only in-frame clones are kept and a portion is missing. The repertoire consists of about 140,000 clones, with 85% to 95% occurring once and the leading ten covering 6.5% to 8%. The sample in question was peripheral blood, obtained 28 days after the second AZD1222 dose. These receptors all come from an adult who received the AZD1222 COVID-19 vaccine.

The chain recombines TRBV7-2 with TRBJ1-5, with D possibly TRBD1 on 6 matching bases. The V end lost 5 bases, the J end lost 4 bases, and 12 bases lay between the germline ends. The CDR3 extends over 14 amino acids. Germline values: CDR1 SGHTA, CDR2 FQGNSA. The CDR3 reads CASSQPGQNQPQHF. The CDR3 coding sequence is TGTGCCAGCAGCCAACCGGGACAAAATCAGCCCCAGCATTTT. The full variable domain, rest sourced from reference TRBV7-2 and TRBJ1-5, is GAGVSQSPSNKVTEKGKDVELRCDPISGHTALYWYRQSLGQGLEFLIYFQGNSAPDKSGLPSDRFSAERTGGSVSTLTIQRTQQEDSAVYLCASSQPGQNQPQHFGDGTRLSIL.

V gene TRBV30 combines with J gene TRBJ1-1; D gene unclear. The CDR3 runs 14 residues. V was shortened by 0 bases and J by 2 bases, with 10 bases between the two germline ends. CDR1 and CDR2 from the germline V gene are GTSNPN and SVGIG (reference sequence). CDR3 bases: TGTGCCTGGAGTGTGGGATCGGGAAACACTGAAGCTTTCTTT. This translates into CAWSVGSGNTEAFF.

The V gene is TRBV12-5, the J gene TRBJ2-1, with 7 bases fitting TRBD2. The trim removed 1 base at V and 12 bases at J, leaving 9 bases unmatched. Germline V gene data show CDR1 as LGHNT and CDR2 as FRNRAP. This CDR3 has 14 residues. CDR3 residues: CASGLGGGTGVQFF. CDR3 nucleotide sequence: TGTGCTAGTGGTTTGGGCGGGGGTACGGGTGTGCAGTTCTTC. The entire variable domain, with the rest obtained from reference TRBV12-5 and TRBJ2-1, is as follows: DARVTQTPRHKVTEMGQEVTMRCQPILGHNTVFWYRQTMMQGLELLAYFRNRAPLDDSGMPKDRFSAEMPDATLATLKIQPSEPRDSAVYFCASGLGGGTGVQFFGPGTRLTVL.

The genes are TRBV27 and TRBJ1-1, with TRBD1 as a possible D gene (6 bases). Germline CDR1 and CDR2: MNHEY and SMNVEV (reference sequence). The CDR3 contains 13 residues. The V and J ends lost 2 bases and 7 bases respectively, with 11 bases between them. This CDR3 reads CASSLTGGREAFF. CDR3 nucleotide sequence: TGTGCCAGCAGTTTAACCGGGGGCCGTGAAGCTTTCTTT.

This rearrangement joins TRBV2 to TRBJ1-6; TRBD1 aligns across 8 bases. The germline gives CDR1 SNHLY, CDR2 FYNNEI. V dropped 5 bases and J dropped 7; count of bases not matched to a gene: 7. CDR3 length: 15 residues. The CDR3 region is CASSPETGENSPLHF. DNA of the CDR3: TGTGCCAGCAGTCCCGAGACAGGGGAGAATTCACCCCTCCACTTT.

A few counts support this clone. This chain uses TRBV5-1 with TRBJ1-3; the D gene is possibly TRBD1 (5 bases). Trimming cost V 4 bases and J 0 bases, with 14 bases left between them. CDR3 length: 16 residues. The V gene's germline CDR1 is SGHRS and CDR2 YFSETQ. CDR3 sequence reads: CASSPQGPISGNTIYF. The CDR3 DNA sequence: TGCGCCAGCAGCCCTCAGGGACCGATCTCTGGAAACACCATATATTTT.

The rearrangement joins TRBV2 to TRBJ2-2, with 8 bases matching TRBD1. Trimming removed 5 bases from V and 0 bases from J; junction bases left unmatched: 5. The CDR3 consists of 16 residues. Germline loops: CDR1 SNHLY, CDR2 FYNNEI. DNA of the CDR3: TGTGCCAGCAGTAGGCAGGGGGCGTCGAACACCGGGGAGCTGTTTTTT. It codes for CASSRQGASNTGELFF.

The chain recombines TRBV4-1 with TRBJ2-2; D is ambiguous. The CDR3 is made up of 14 amino acids. V was cut by 4 bases and J by 0 bases, with 6 bases left in between. Germline lookup yields CDR1 MGHRA and CDR2 YSYEKL. CDR3 nucleotides: TGCGCCAGCAGCCGTTCGTCGAACACCGGGGAGCTGTTTTTT. This codes for CASSRSSNTGELFF.

V and J are TRBV13 and TRBJ2-5, with no clear D. The CDR3 extends over 13 amino acids. Trimming shortened V by 8 bases and J by 4 bases, and 14 bases separated the two germline ends. CDR1 and CDR2 from the germline V gene are PRHDT and FYEKMQ (reference sequence). CDR3 in amino acids: CASGPFGPETQYF. In DNA form, the CDR3 reads TGTGCCAGCGGGCCGTTTGGGCCAGAGACCCAGTACTTC.

This chain uses TRBV10-3 with TRBJ1-6; 7 bases agree with TRBD1. The germline V gene encodes CDR1 ENHRY and CDR2 SYGVKD. The CDR3 is 15 residues long. V lost 0 bases and J lost 10; bases outside the gene matches: 6. CDR3: CAISESWQGGSPLHF. CDR3 nucleotides: TGTGCCATCAGTGAGTCGTGGCAGGGGGGATCACCCCTCCACTTT.

The V call is TRBV6-2 or TRBV6-3, the J call TRBJ1-1, with D possibly being TRBD1 (5 bases). The germline V gene encodes CDR1 MNHEY and CDR2 SVGEGT. The CDR3 has 14 residues. V lost 5 bases and J lost 5, with 15 bases in between. The CDR3 sequence is CASSDRRGTTEAFF. CDR3 in DNA: TGTGCCAGCAGTGATCGACGGGGGACGACTGAAGCTTTCTTT.

The chain is built from TRBV28 and TRBJ1-2; D remains ambiguous. CDR1 MDHEN and CDR2 SYDVKM come from the germline V gene. V dropped 1 base and J dropped 0 bases, with 6 bases sitting between them. CDR3 length equals 14 residues. The CDR3 is CASSLLGANYGYTF. DNA of the CDR3: TGTGCCAGCAGTTTATTGGGTGCTAACTATGGCTACACCTTC.

The chain links TRBV9 to TRBJ2-1, with D unresolved. The CDR3 is 18 amino acids. The germline gives CDR1 SGDLS, CDR2 YYNGEE. V was clipped by 4 bases and J by 0 bases, with 20 bases between them. The CDR3 region has the DNA TGTGCCAGCAGCCCCAAAGTAAGCGTCGCGAGCTCCTACAATGAGCAGTTCTTC. Translating gives CASSPKVSVASSYNEQFF.

This clone occurred once. The V and J genes are TRBV28 and TRBJ1-5, with D possibly being TRBD1 (6 bases). The germline V gene has CDR1 MDHEN and CDR2 SYDVKM. V was clipped by 3 bases and J by 3 bases, with 9 bases between them. This CDR3 is built from 14 residues. For the CDR3, the DNA is TGTGCCAGCAGTTTCCAGGGGTTCAATCAGCCCCAGCATTTT. Translated, it gives CASSFQGFNQPQHF.

The rearrangement links TRBV10-2 to TRBJ1-1; no definite D call. The germline V and J ends were trimmed by 2 bases and 1 base, with 8 bases remaining between them. The CDR3 loop spans 14 amino acids. Per the germline V gene, CDR1 is WSHSY and CDR2 is SAAADI. The CDR3 is CASSETSKNTEAFF. In DNA, the CDR3 is TGCGCCAGCAGTGAGACCAGTAAGAACACTGAAGCTTTCTTT.

J is TRBJ1-2 and V is TRBV3-1 (or the pseudogene TRBV3-2); 11 bases are shared with TRBD1. Germline lookup yields CDR1 LGHDT and CDR2 YNNKEL (reference sequence). CDR3 length equals 18 residues. After removal of 4 bases from V and 5 bases from J, the junction contained 15 bases not matched to a gene. CDR3 coding DNA: TGTGCCAGCAGCCCGACCGGGACAGGGGGTTTCGGAACTTATGGCTACACCTTC. Residues: CASSPTGTGGFGTYGYTF.

The chain carries TRBV24-1 and TRBJ1-5; 9 bases fit TRBD1. CDR3 length: 16 amino acids. Germline V CDR1 and CDR2: KGHDR, SFDVKD. The junction had 7 bases not matched to a gene; V was cut back by 3 bases and J by 5 bases. CDR3 protein: CATSDAGQGGYQPQHF. CDR3 DNA sequence: TGTGCCACCAGTGATGCGGGACAGGGAGGTTATCAGCCCCAGCATTTT.

This chain connects TRBV2 to TRBJ1-2; D perhaps matches TRBD1 (5 bases). The germline V and J ends were trimmed by 6 bases and 5 bases, with 13 bases remaining between them. The CDR3 has 13 amino acids. Germline CDR1 and CDR2: SNHLY and FYNNEI. CDR3 nucleotide sequence: TGTGCCAGCAGCAGGGAACGGTCGTATGGCTACACCTTC. Protein: CASSRERSYGYTF.

The chain couples TRBV14 to TRBJ1-1; D unclear. Per the germline V gene, CDR1 is SGHDN and CDR2 is FVKESK. Trimming cost V 0 bases and J 0 bases, with 5 bases left between them. This CDR3 comprises 14 residues. Here the CDR3 DNA reads TGTGCCAGCAGCCAAGAAGGCATGAACACTGAAGCTTTCTTT. Translated: CASSQEGMNTEAFF.

This clone is a singleton in its sample. The V and J genes are TRBV3-1 (or the pseudogene TRBV3-2) and TRBJ1-4, with D uncertain. V was cut by 5 bases and J by 3 bases, with 13 bases left in between. The germline V gene encodes CDR1 LGHDT and CDR2 YNNKEL (reference sequence). The CDR3 is 15 amino acids. DNA for the CDR3: TGTGCCAGCAGCGGAGTTCACGGAGCTAATGAAAAACTGTTTTTT. This encodes CASSGVHGANEKLFF.

Only a few counts were recorded for this clone. This chain connects TRBV6-1 to TRBJ1-5, with D hard to call. Germline-derived CDR1 and CDR2 are MNHNS and SASEGT. There are 15 residues in the CDR3. V was trimmed by 3 bases and J by 3 bases, leaving 12 bases between them. CDR3 nucleotide sequence: TGTGCCAGCAGTGAGAACGGGGTTTCCAATCAGCCCCAGCATTTT. Amino acid sequence: CASSENGVSNQPQHF.

The J gene is TRBJ1-1, the V gene TRBV6-2 or TRBV6-3; D not resolved. V dropped 0 bases and J dropped 3 bases, with 5 bases sitting between them. Germline-derived CDR1 and CDR2 are MNHEY and SVGEGT. The CDR3 is 13 amino acids. CDR3 region: CASSYSEYTEAFF. CDR3 sequence (DNA): TGTGCCAGCAGTTACTCGGAGTACACTGAAGCTTTCTTT.

This chain connects TRBV2 to TRBJ2-3; 11 bases match TRBD2. V was clipped by 4 bases and J by 9 bases; unmatched bases: 9. The CDR3 is 15 amino acids. Looked up from germline, CDR1 is SNHLY and CDR2 is FYNNEI. In DNA form, the CDR3 reads TGTGCCAGCAGTGCAACTAGCGGGGGATGGAACACGCAGTATTTT. It yields the protein CASSATSGGWNTQYF.

This chain connects TRBV3-1 (or the pseudogene TRBV3-2) to TRBJ1-1; D is perhaps TRBD1 (5 bases). Per the germline V gene, CDR1 is LGHDT and CDR2 is YNNKEL (reference sequence). The CDR3 is made up of 19 amino acids. The V end lost 0 bases, the J end lost 0 bases, and 20 bases lay between the germline ends. The CDR3 nucleotides are TGTGCCAGCAGCCAAGAACACCTTTCGCCGGGACGGATGAACACTGAAGCTTTCTTT. Encoded protein: CASSQEHLSPGRMNTEAFF.

The CDR3, as DNA: TGTGCCAGTAGTATAGAAGCAGCCATGAACACTGAAGCTTTCTTT. Its translation: CASSIEAAMNTEAFF. The gene calls are TRBV19 and TRBJ1-1; D gene ambiguous. V gave up 0 bases and J gave up 0 bases, with 8 bases separating them. From germline, CDR1 is LNHDA and CDR2 SQIVND (reference sequence). CDR3 size: 15 residues.

The CDR3 bases are TGTGCCAGCAGCCCGCCCGGGGATAGGCCGAACACTGAAGCTTTCTTT. Translated, it gives CASSPPGDRPNTEAFF. The J gene is TRBJ1-1, the V gene TRBV11-3; D not certain. The CDR3 is 16 residues long. Germline CDR1 is SGHNT and CDR2 is YENEEA. V was shortened by 5 bases and J by 1 base, with 17 bases between the two germline ends.

The chain uses TRBV5-1 and TRBJ2-7; 8 positions match TRBD1. The CDR3 extends over 14 amino acids. CDR1 and CDR2 (germline): SGHRS, YFSETQ. Trimming took 2 bases from V and 1 from J; bases not matched to a gene: 2. CDR3 sequence (DNA): TGCGCCAGCAGCTTCGGACAGGGATCCTACGAGCAGTACTTC. It codes for CASSFGQGSYEQYF.

The CDR3 DNA reads as TGTGCCAGCAGCACGGGACTAGCGGCTTCCTACGAGCAGTACTTC. It encodes CASSTGLAASYEQYF. The chain employs TRBV11-3 and TRBJ2-7; 11 nucleotides align to TRBD2. This CDR3 contains 15 residues. Germline V lookup: CDR1 SGHNT, CDR2 YENEEA. V trimming: 5 bases; J trimming: 1 base; junction bases outside the gene matches: 4. The full variable domain, with the rest looked up from reference TRBV11-3 and TRBJ2-7, is EAGVVQSPRYKIIEKKQPVAFWCNPISGHNTLYWYLQNLGQGPELLIRYENEEAVDDSQLPKDRFSAERLKGVDSTLKIQPAELGDSAVYLCASSTGLAASYEQYFGPGTRLTVT.

V and J are TRBV6-2 or TRBV6-3 and TRBJ1-1; no clear D gene. Trimming took off 0 bases at V and 8 bases at J, with 13 bases between the two ends. CDR3 length equals 14 residues. Germline lookup yields CDR1 MNHEY and CDR2 SVGEGT. In nucleotides, the CDR3 is TGTGCCAGCAGTTACTCGCGGGAGGGCGGGGAAGCTTTCTTT. Protein sequence: CASSYSREGGEAFF.

This rearrangement joins TRBV9 to TRBJ1-3, with D possibly matching TRBD1 (5 bases). This CDR3 is 14 amino acids long. The germline V and J ends were trimmed by 4 bases and 4 bases, with 12 bases remaining between them. Germline assignment: CDR1 SGDLS and CDR2 YYNGEE. Written as DNA, the CDR3 is TGTGCCAGCAGCACGGGGACGCTCGGAAACACCATATATTTT. Translated: CASSTGTLGNTIYF.

The rearrangement uses TRBV7-8 and TRBJ1-2; TRBD1 matches 9 bases. Trimming cost V 1 base and J 0 bases; bases outside gene matches: 9. Germline V gene sequence: CDR1 SGHVS, CDR2 FQNEAQ. The CDR3 is 18 residues long. CDR3 region: CASSLDYRGLASNYGYTF. CDR3 in DNA: TGTGCCAGCAGCTTAGATTACAGGGGGCTAGCCTCTAACTATGGCTACACCTTC.

CDR3 bases: TGTGCCTGGGGCCCAGGTACGCAGTATTTT. The encoded protein is CAWGPGTQYF. The chain is built from TRBV30 and TRBJ2-3, with D unresolved. Germline CDR1 GTSNPN, CDR2 SVGIG (reference sequence). The CDR3 sequence is 10 residues long. Between the trimmed V and J ends, which lost 5 bases and 8 bases, there was a span of 8 bases.